A selection of T cell receptor beta chains follows, all from one sample in a study of regulatory T cells in long-lasting Graves disease. TCRdb called the multiplex PCR reads again in MiXCR, with one record for every CDR3 protein. The sample consists of about 660,000 distinct CDR3 sequences, 25% to 30% of them appearing once. The source material was peripheral blood mononuclear cells (PBMCs), sampled when the disease was refractory, from a patient treated with antithyroid drugs. Every receptor here comes from a female donor with Graves disease. The CDR3 runs from the conserved cysteine through the conserved F or W. The D gene is left open where the match is weak. The listing skips clone size in some rows; elsewhere it reads once, few, many or a size class.

d_call	clone_size	j_call	v_call	cdr3_aa	cdr3_nt
-	-	TRBJ2-7	TRBV13	CAISLVKGNYEQYF	TGTGCCATCAGCTTAGTCAAGGGGAACTACGAGCAGTACTTC
TRBD1	few	TRBJ1-1	TRBV24-1	CATSDRTGVAFF	TGTGCCACCAGTGATCGAACAGGGGTTGCTTTCTTT
-	few	TRBJ1-2	TRBV29-1	CKASEGGYGYTF	TGCAAAGCGTCGGAGGGGGGCTATGGCTACACCTTC
TRBD1	-	TRBJ1-4	TRBV30	CAWSVGGELLFF	TGTGCCTGGAGTGTAGGGGGCGAACTACTGTTTTTT
-	few	TRBJ2-7	TRBV3-1	CASSTSSPFSAQYF	TGTGCCAGCAGCACCTCCAGTCCCTTCAGCGCGCAGTACTTC
-	once	TRBJ1-2	TRBV18	CASSPAWGASNYGYTF	TGTGCCAGCTCACCCGCGTGGGGGGCGAGTAACTATGGCTACACCTTC
-	-	TRBJ1-6	TRBV20-1	CSASGLDNSPLHF	TGCAGTGCGTCCGGGCTCGATAATTCACCCCTCCACTTT
TRBD1	few	TRBJ1-5	TRBV15	CATSIDRVLRGNQPQHF	TGTGCCACCAGCATTGACAGGGTTCTAAGAGGCAATCAGCCCCAGCATTTT
-	few	TRBJ1-4	TRBV12-3/TRBV12-4	CASSLALQGDEKLFF	TGTGCCAGCAGTTTAGCGCTACAGGGAGACGAAAAACTGTTTTTT
TRBD1	few	TRBJ1-5	TRBV27	CASRSGGQGIGNQPQHF	TGTGCCAGCAGGTCGGGGGGACAGGGGATCGGCAATCAGCCCCAGCATTTT
-	many	TRBJ1-2	TRBV5-1	CASSLEGKQGYTF	TGCGCCAGCAGCTTGGAGGGAAAGCAGGGCTACACCTTC
-	few	TRBJ1-2	TRBV7-2	CASSRTSSLDYGYTF	TGTGCCAGCAGCCGAACCAGCTCCCTGGACTATGGCTACACCTTC
-	-	TRBJ1-5	TRBV4-1	CASSQKSGGNQPQHF	TGCGCCAGCAGCCAAAAATCGGGGGGGAATCAGCCCCAGCATTTT
-	-	TRBJ1-1	TRBV12-5	CASGLGPGTEAFF	TGTGCTAGTGGCCTCGGACCGGGCACTGAAGCTTTCTTT
TRBD1	many	TRBJ2-5	TRBV11-1	CASSFDRGRRETQYF	TGTGCCAGCAGCTTTGACAGGGGGCGTAGAGAGACCCAGTACTTC
-	many	TRBJ1-2	TRBV11-2	CASSLAPGFYGYTF	TGTGCCAGCAGCTTAGCCCCAGGGTTCTATGGCTACACCTTC
-	few	TRBJ2-1	TRBV6-1	CASSEMGVSYNEQFF	TGTGCCAGCAGTGAAATGGGAGTGTCCTACAATGAGCAGTTCTTC
TRBD1	-	TRBJ1-1	TRBV5-1	CASSMTGASTEAFF	TGCGCCAGCAGCATGACAGGGGCCAGTACTGAAGCTTTCTTT
TRBD1	-	TRBJ1-1	TRBV28	CASSPAGTASEAFF	TGTGCCAGCAGTCCAGCCGGGACAGCCAGTGAAGCTTTCTTT
-	few	TRBJ2-5	TRBV14	CASDGGQETQYF	TGTGCCAGCGACGGAGGACAAGAGACCCAGTACTTC
TRBD2	few	TRBJ2-2	TRBV24-1	CATSDSPLAGGYTGELFF	TGTGCCACCAGTGATTCGCCTTTAGCGGGAGGGTACACCGGGGAGCTGTTTTTT
-	few	TRBJ2-2	TRBV11-3	CASSHTGGTGELFF	TGTGCCAGCAGCCATACTGGGGGCACCGGGGAGCTGTTTTTT
-	-	TRBJ2-2	TRBV24-1	CATSDPRKNTGELFF	TGTGCCACCAGTGACCCCCGAAAAAACACCGGGGAGCTGTTTTTT
-	-	TRBJ1-1	TRBV5-1	CASSLEVGERNTEAFF	TGCGCCAGCAGCTTGGAAGTAGGGGAAAGGAACACTGAAGCTTTCTTT
-	many	TRBJ2-2	TRBV2	CASSVEVGTGELFF	TGTGCCAGCAGTGTGGAAGTGGGCACCGGGGAGCTGTTTTTT
-	few	TRBJ1-5	TRBV6-1	CASSTPLGGAHQPQHF	TGTGCCAGCAGTACCCCCCTAGGGGGGGCCCATCAGCCCCAGCATTTT
-	few	TRBJ1-1	TRBV5-6	CASSLGAVGNEAFF	TGTGCCAGCAGCTTGGGGGCGGTTGGGAATGAAGCTTTCTTT
-	many	TRBJ2-4	TRBV28	CASSASLGEAKNIQYF	TGTGCCAGCAGCGCGAGCTTAGGGGAAGCCAAAAACATTCAGTACTTC
-	-	TRBJ1-1	TRBV28	CASIIRGKGEPQF	TGTGCCAGCATCATAAGGGGTAAGGGGGAGCCACAATTT
-	-	TRBJ2-6	TRBV19	CASSIDSSGANVLTF	TGTGCCAGTAGTATCGACAGCTCTGGGGCCAACGTCCTGACTTTC
-	-	TRBJ1-1	TRBV20-1	CSARDRPGAFF	TGCAGTGCTAGAGACCGGCCAGGAGCTTTCTTT
-	few	TRBJ2-7	TRBV6-2/TRBV6-3	CASRGGGEQYF	TGTGCCAGCAGGGGAGGAGGCGAGCAGTACTTC
-	many	TRBJ2-5	TRBV20-1	CSASPEGGTQYF	TGCAGTGCTAGTCCAGAAGGGGGGACCCAGTACTTC
TRBD1	few	TRBJ1-1	TRBV7-2	CASSVSGGMNTEAFF	TGTGCCAGCAGCGTATCAGGGGGGATGAACACTGAAGCTTTCTTT
-	many	TRBJ1-5	TRBV7-9	CASSLAKDGSNQPQHF	TGTGCCAGCAGCTTAGCGAAGGATGGCAGCAATCAGCCCCAGCATTTT
TRBD1	-	TRBJ2-7	TRBV20-1	CSARETRTGREQYF	TGCAGTGCTAGGGAAACCCGGACAGGGCGGGAGCAGTACTTC
-	-	TRBJ1-1	TRBV12-3/TRBV12-4	CASSNQENTEAFF	TGTGCCAGCAGTAATCAAGAGAACACTGAAGCTTTCTTT
-	few	TRBJ1-1	TRBV2	CATLPDNYGTEAFF	TGTGCCACCCTCCCGGATAACTATGGCACTGAAGCTTTCTTT
TRBD1	-	TRBJ1-5	TRBV15	CATSREGRGYDQPQHF	TGTGCCACCAGCAGAGAAGGCAGGGGGTACGATCAGCCCCAGCATTTT
TRBD2	-	TRBJ2-3	TRBV11-2	CASSLVAGGTDTQYF	TGTGCCAGCAGCTTAGTTGCGGGAGGCACAGATACGCAGTATTTT
-	many	TRBJ1-2	TRBV6-1	CASSVEGVGGYTF	TGTGCCAGCAGTGTGGAGGGGGTGGGTGGCTACACCTTC
TRBD2	-	TRBJ2-4	TRBV20-1	CSAKAPGLAGPLTKNIQYF	TGCAGTGCTAAGGCCCCGGGACTAGCGGGTCCCTTAACCAAAAACATTCAGTACTTC
-	-	TRBJ1-1	TRBV2	CASTAGEAFF	TGTGCCAGCACCGCCGGGGAAGCTTTCTTT
-	few	TRBJ1-1	TRBV3-1	CASSQDSWPAEAFF	TGTGCCAGCAGCCAAGATTCCTGGCCAGCTGAAGCTTTCTTT
-	few	TRBJ1-1	TRBV29-1	CSALAGSNTEAFF	TGCAGCGCCTTAGCAGGGAGTAACACTGAAGCTTTCTTT
-	few	TRBJ2-5	TRBV7-9	CASSLWIMARRGETQYF	TGTGCCAGCAGCCTCTGGATTATGGCCCGTAGGGGAGAGACCCAGTACTTC
-	-	TRBJ2-7	TRBV7-9	CASSTEYEQYF	TGTGCCAGCAGCACAGAGTACGAGCAGTACTTC
TRBD1	many	TRBJ1-4	TRBV12-3/TRBV12-4	CASSPGQGYEKLFF	TGTGCCAGCAGTCCGGGACAGGGGTACGAAAAACTGTTTTTT
TRBD1	-	TRBJ2-7	TRBV29-1	CSVAGTGRGVSVYEQYF	TGCAGCGTTGCTGGGACAGGGAGAGGTGTATCTGTCTACGAGCAGTACTTC
-	-	TRBJ1-2	TRBV29-1	CSVRLLGGNYGYTF	TGCAGCGTTCGCCTCCTGGGGGGAAACTATGGCTACACCTTC
-	few	TRBJ2-6	TRBV12-3/TRBV12-4	CASTPGVSGANVLTF	TGTGCCAGCACCCCCGGGGTTTCTGGGGCCAACGTCCTGACTTTC
TRBD1	-	TRBJ2-7	TRBV12-3/TRBV12-4	CASSLGTGLGEQYF	TGTGCCAGCAGCCTGGGGACAGGGTTGGGCGAGCAGTACTTC
-	once	TRBJ1-1	TRBV6-9	CASSYPPEAFF	TGTGCCAGCAGTTACCCCCCTGAAGCTTTCTTT